Listed here are 25 T cell receptor beta chains from one sample, sequenced in a study of CD8+CD57+ T cells in acquired aplastic anemia. Genomic DNA, the template, was used for profiling of the TCR beta VDJ and CDR3. TCRdb reanalysed the reads using MiXCR and keeps one entry per CDR3 protein. The sample has 200,000 to 250,000 distinct CDR3 sequences; about half are singletons. The authors sequenced patients whose flow cytometry had shown CD8+CD57+ cell expansion. Sequenced input: sorted CD4+, CD8+, or CD8+CD57+ T cells (not recorded which) from PBMCs. These receptors came from a human donor with aplastic anemia.

In its sample, this clonotype was seen once. The rearrangement joins TRBV3-1 to TRBJ1-5; D is undetermined. This CDR3 has 13 residues. Trimming shortened V by 1 base and J by 7 bases, and 8 bases separated the two germline ends. CDR1 is LGHDT and CDR2 is YNNKEL in the germline V gene (reference sequence). CDR3 sequence: CASSQVRSQPQHF. DNA of the CDR3: TGTGCCAGCAGCCAAGTACGGTCCCAGCCCCAGCATTTT.

This clonotype was seen ten or more times. This chain connects TRBV7-3 to TRBJ1-1; D is perhaps TRBD1 (5 bases). Germline CDR1 reads SGHTA; CDR2 reads FQGTGA. This CDR3 spans 15 amino acids. The V end was cut by 4 bases, the J end by 3 bases, with 15 bases between. The CDR3 reads CASSSHGQKDTEAFF. The DNA of the CDR3 is TGTGCCAGCAGCTCCCATGGACAAAAGGACACTGAAGCTTTCTTT.

The table lists this clonotype with many counts. This CDR3 reads CASSLDRSFLRGYTF. In DNA form, the CDR3 reads TGTGCCAGCAGCTTAGACAGGAGTTTCCTTCGTGGCTACACCTTC. The J gene is TRBJ1-2, the V gene TRBV11-1; D is perhaps TRBD1 (5 bases). Germline V gene sequence: CDR1 SGHAT, CDR2 FQDESV (reference sequence). The CDR3 has 15 residues. V gave up 1 base and J gave up 7 bases, with 16 bases separating them.

Regarding this clonotype: One end of the junction does not line up with germline, which may come from a read error. This rearrangement joins TRBV19 to TRBJ2-7, with D possibly called TRBD1 or TRBD2 (5 bases each). This CDR3 has 15 amino acids. CDR1 and CDR2 from the germline V gene are LNHDA and SQIVND (reference sequence). CDR3 bases: TGTGCCGGTAGTCCGAACTTCGGGACGGCGAGATATCGGTACTTC. Translating it yields CAGSPNFGTARYRYF.

This clonotype was detected ten times or more. This rearrangement joins TRBV20-1 to TRBJ2-1; D gene ambiguous. V shed 1 base and J shed 10 bases, with 8 bases lying between them. Germline CDR1 DFQATT, CDR2 SNEGSKA (reference sequence). The CDR3 length is 11 residues. CDR3 in amino acids: CSARVTVEQFF. In nucleotides, the CDR3 is TGCAGTGCTAGAGTGACGGTGGAGCAGTTCTTC.

This clonotype occurred many times. The gene calls are TRBV6-5 and TRBJ2-3, with D tentatively TRBD1 (6 bases). From germline, CDR1 is MNHEY and CDR2 SVGAGI. This CDR3 has 16 amino acids. V lost 1 base, J lost 5 bases, and 16 bases lay in between. CDR3 sequence: CASSYYSADRRDTQYF. The DNA of the CDR3 is TGTGCCAGCAGTTACTACTCGGCCGACAGGCGAGATACGCAGTATTTT.

The chain employs TRBV15 and TRBJ1-2, with D perhaps TRBD1 (6 bases). Trimming took 1 base from V and 3 from J, leaving 6 bases between them. In germline, CDR1 is LNHNV, CDR2 YYDKDF (reference sequence). There are 13 residues in the CDR3. Here the CDR3 reads CATSRAGDYGYTF. The CDR3 nucleotides are TGTGCCACCAGCAGAGCAGGGGACTATGGCTACACCTTC.

This clonotype was recorded a few times. It may be a read error: a sequence one base away is much more abundant. The chain employs TRBV20-1 and TRBJ1-1; no reliable D call. The CDR3 has 13 residues. With 1 base removed from V and 0 bases from J, the gap between germline ends came to 6 bases. Germline CDR1 and CDR2: DFQATT and SNEGSKA (reference sequence). CDR3 loop: CSARGLMNTEAFF. DNA of the CDR3: TGCAGTGCTAGAGGGCTTATGAACACTGAAGCTTTCTTT.

The rearrangement links TRBV7-9 to TRBJ2-7; D ambiguous. Looked up from germline, CDR1 is SEHNR and CDR2 is FQNEAQ (reference sequence). Trimming removed 5 bases from V and 3 bases from J, with 11 bases in between. The CDR3 runs to 13 residues. In DNA form, the CDR3 reads TGTGCCAGCAGCCCCGACCACGTCTACGAGCAGTACTTC. It translates to CASSPDHVYEQYF.

This clonotype was recorded once. A much larger clone lies one base from this, so it may be a read error. The chain carries TRBV11-2 and TRBJ2-7; 10 bases line up with TRBD1. Germline assignment: CDR1 SGHAT and CDR2 FQNNGV. This CDR3 has 15 residues. J lost 5 bases, V lost 5 bases, and 9 bases had no gene match. The CDR3 DNA is TGTGCCAGCAGCCGATCACGGGGACAGGGGCACGAGCAGTACTTC. Translation gives CASSRSRGQGHEQYF.

In this sample, this clonotype turned up a few times. The J gene is TRBJ1-5, the V gene TRBV6-5; the D gene is possibly TRBD1 (6 bases). V lost 6 bases and J lost 0, with 12 bases in between. The V gene's germline CDR1 is MNHEY and CDR2 SVGAGI. The CDR3 length is 15 residues. This CDR3 reads CASSGGGDSNQPQHF. As DNA, the CDR3 is TGTGCCAGCAGCGGAGGGGGGGATAGCAATCAGCCCCAGCATTTT.

Points on this clonotype: A much more abundant neighbour one base away suggests this may be a read error. The chain is built from TRBV4-1 and TRBJ2-1; a possible D gene is TRBD1 (6 bases). Germline V gives CDR1 MGHRA, CDR2 YSYEKL. CDR3 size: 17 residues. The ends were cut back, 0 bases at V and 4 bases at J, with 16 bases in the middle. The DNA of the CDR3 is TGCGCCAGCAGCCAAGAACAGGAGACAGGAGGATACAATGAGCAGTTCTTC. This translates into CASSQEQETGGYNEQFF.

The chain links TRBV20-1 to TRBJ1-6; TRBD1 matches 12 bases. In germline, CDR1 is DFQATT, CDR2 SNEGSKA (reference sequence). V was pared by 2 bases and J by 9 bases, with 8 bases of the junction left unmatched. The length of the CDR3 is 16 residues. CDR3 nucleotide sequence: TGCAGTGCTAGAAACCCGGGACAGGGGGCAACTTCACCCCTCCACTTT. It specifies CSARNPGQGATSPLHF.

The chain employs TRBV20-1 and TRBJ1-5, with 7 nucleotides matching TRBD1. Germline lookup yields CDR1 DFQATT and CDR2 SNEGSKA (reference sequence). V lost 4 bases, J lost 3 bases, and 3 bases stayed unmatched. This CDR3 has 13 residues. The CDR3 is CSATQGVNQPQHF. The CDR3 region has the DNA TGCAGTGCTACGCAGGGGGTCAATCAGCCCCAGCATTTT.

The rearrangement joins TRBV6-4 to TRBJ2-1, with TRBD1 as a possible D gene (5 bases). Germline-derived CDR1 and CDR2 are MRHNA and SNTAGT. The CDR3 totals 15 residues. V dropped 5 bases and J dropped 6 bases, with 17 bases sitting between them. The CDR3 is CASSPGWAGRNEQFF. For the CDR3, the DNA is TGTGCCAGCAGTCCAGGTTGGGCAGGGCGCAATGAGCAGTTCTTC.

This clonotype was observed at least ten times. The junction departs from germline at one end; a sequencing error may be responsible. V gene TRBV7-8 combines with J gene TRBJ1-5; D is unclear. The germline CDR1 and CDR2 sequences are SGHVS and FQNEAQ. The CDR3 sequence is 12 residues long. The CDR3 DNA follows: TGTGCCAGCAGCCGTATAAATCAACCCCAGCATTTT. It codes for CASSRINQPQHF.

The V gene is TRBV5-1, the J gene TRBJ1-2, with TRBD1 identical over 7 bases. With V trimmed by 0 bases and J by 6 bases, 5 bases remained unmatched. Germline CDR1 is SGHRS and CDR2 is YFSETQ. This CDR3 has 14 residues. CDR3 amino acids: CASSLGCTGDGYTF. DNA for the CDR3: TGCGCCAGCAGCTTGGGATGTACAGGGGATGGCTACACCTTC.

This clonotype was seen at least ten times. V gene TRBV20-1 combines with J gene TRBJ1-1; no clear D gene. Looked up from germline, CDR1 is DFQATT and CDR2 is SNEGSKA (reference sequence). V gave up 1 base and J gave up 1 base, with 10 bases separating them. The CDR3 is 14 amino acids. CDR3 DNA sequence: TGCAGTGCTAGAGCCTCGGAGGGGAACACTGAAGCTTTCTTT. Its protein is CSARASEGNTEAFF.

The V call is TRBV7-9, the J call TRBJ1-1; D ambiguous. Looked up from germline, CDR1 is SEHNR and CDR2 is FQNEAQ (reference sequence). The CDR3 contains 14 residues. The V end lost 0 bases, the J end lost 4 bases, and 9 bases lay between the germline ends. The CDR3 DNA is TGTGCCAGCAGCTTAGCTATCATAACCACTGAAGCTTTCTTT. Its translation: CASSLAIITTEAFF.

This clonotype came up once. It may be a read error: a sequence one base away is much more abundant. The chain has TRBV4-1 and TRBJ2-7; 12 nucleotides agree with TRBD2. This CDR3 has 15 residues. V dropped 8 bases and J dropped 7; count of bases not matched to a gene: 12. CDR1 and CDR2 (germline): MGHRA, YSYEKL. CDR3 residues: CASEGASGGANEQYF. In DNA form, the CDR3 reads TGCGCCAGCGAAGGAGCTAGCGGGGGGGCGAATGAGCAGTACTTC.

The V call is TRBV29-1, the J call TRBJ2-7; TRBD1 aligns across 7 bases. Trimming at V came to 8 bases and at J to 13 bases, leaving 14 bases not matched to a gene. The CDR3 runs to 11 residues. Germline V CDR1 and CDR2: SQVTM, ANQGSEA. The CDR3 region is CSLVLRGLYYF. The CDR3 DNA follows: TGCAGCTTAGTACTTAGGGGGCTTTACTACTTC.

In this sample, this clonotype turned up many times. J is TRBJ2-3 and V is TRBV7-2, with 9 nucleotides matching TRBD1. CDR3 length: 14 amino acids. CDR1 and CDR2 (germline): SGHTA, FQGNSA. J was trimmed by 5 bases and V by 5 bases; bases with no gene match: 5. The CDR3 DNA follows: TGTGCCAGCAGCCCCCGGGACAGGGTAGATACGCAGTATTTT. This codes for CASSPRDRVDTQYF. Looking up the rest from reference TRBV7-2 and TRBJ2-3 gives the full variable domain: GAGVSQSPSNKVTEKGKDVELRCDPISGHTALYWYRQSLGQGLEFLIYFQGNSAPDKSGLPSDRFSAERTGGSVSTLTIQRTQQEDSAVYLCASSPRDRVDTQYFGPGTRLTVL.

The chain joins TRBV18 to TRBJ1-1; D is possibly TRBD1 (5 bases). The germline V gene has CDR1 KGHSH and CDR2 LQKENI. V dropped 4 bases and J dropped 1 base, with 13 bases sitting between them. There are 15 residues in the CDR3. In DNA, the CDR3 is TGTGCCAGCTCACGACGGGGGGAGGGGAACACTGAAGCTTTCTTT. The encoded protein is CASSRRGEGNTEAFF.

The V gene is TRBV6-5, the J gene TRBJ1-1, with D tentatively TRBD1 (6 bases). Germline assignment: CDR1 MNHEY and CDR2 SVGAGI. Trimming took 6 bases from V and 8 from J, leaving 22 bases between them. This CDR3 spans 15 amino acids. CDR3 amino acids: CASRVGAKRTAEAFF. The CDR3 DNA sequence: TGTGCCAGCAGGGTTGGGGCGAAAAGGACAGCGGAAGCTTTCTTT.

The sample holds many counts of this clonotype. The rearrangement links TRBV9 to TRBJ2-1; TRBD1 agrees at 9 bases. The CDR3 runs 13 residues. Trimming removed 4 bases from V and 14 bases from J; junction bases left unmatched: 10. Germline V gene data show CDR1 as SGDLS and CDR2 as YYNGEE. The CDR3 DNA is TGTGCCAGCAGCAACAGCCCTGGGACAGGGAAGTTCTTC. Amino acids: CASSNSPGTGKFF.